This entry lists 3 T cell receptor beta chains sequenced from one sample in a study of blood T cell repertoires in COVID-19. Produced via immunoSEQ multiplex PCR; TCRdb's table is partial and in-frame only. The sample consists of 95,000 to 150,000 clones, 82% of them appearing once. Sequenced sample: peripheral blood. Source of these receptors: a woman in her seventies with acute or convalescent COVID-19.

The rearrangement uses TRBV29-1 and TRBJ2-5; 8 bases are shared with TRBD1. Germline values: CDR1 SQVTM, CDR2 ANQGSEA. This CDR3 has 12 residues. J lost 5 bases, V lost 5 bases, and 4 bases had no gene match. CDR3 DNA sequence: TGCAGCGTTATCAGGGGGCTTGAGACCCAGTACTTC. Translation gives CSVIRGLETQYF.

This clone was counted a single time. The chain uses TRBV20-1 and TRBJ2-1; 8 bases agree with TRBD1. This CDR3 is built from 14 residues. Trimming took 3 bases from V and 6 from J; bases not matched to a gene: 7. Germline CDR1 is DFQATT and CDR2 is SNEGSKA (reference sequence). This CDR3 reads CSASSGQGINEQFF. CDR3 in DNA: TGCAGTGCTAGTTCCGGACAGGGTATCAATGAGCAGTTCTTC.

This clone was seen more than once but under ten times. The genes are TRBV11-3 and TRBJ2-3; TRBD2 agrees at 10 bases. The CDR3 length is 15 residues. The germline V gene encodes CDR1 SGHNT and CDR2 YENEEA. The V and J ends lost 6 bases and 1 base, in that order; junction bases with no gene match: 4. The CDR3 nucleotides are TGTGCCAGCAGACCTCTAGCGGGGGGCACAGATACGCAGTATTTT. Its translation is CASRPLAGGTDTQYF.